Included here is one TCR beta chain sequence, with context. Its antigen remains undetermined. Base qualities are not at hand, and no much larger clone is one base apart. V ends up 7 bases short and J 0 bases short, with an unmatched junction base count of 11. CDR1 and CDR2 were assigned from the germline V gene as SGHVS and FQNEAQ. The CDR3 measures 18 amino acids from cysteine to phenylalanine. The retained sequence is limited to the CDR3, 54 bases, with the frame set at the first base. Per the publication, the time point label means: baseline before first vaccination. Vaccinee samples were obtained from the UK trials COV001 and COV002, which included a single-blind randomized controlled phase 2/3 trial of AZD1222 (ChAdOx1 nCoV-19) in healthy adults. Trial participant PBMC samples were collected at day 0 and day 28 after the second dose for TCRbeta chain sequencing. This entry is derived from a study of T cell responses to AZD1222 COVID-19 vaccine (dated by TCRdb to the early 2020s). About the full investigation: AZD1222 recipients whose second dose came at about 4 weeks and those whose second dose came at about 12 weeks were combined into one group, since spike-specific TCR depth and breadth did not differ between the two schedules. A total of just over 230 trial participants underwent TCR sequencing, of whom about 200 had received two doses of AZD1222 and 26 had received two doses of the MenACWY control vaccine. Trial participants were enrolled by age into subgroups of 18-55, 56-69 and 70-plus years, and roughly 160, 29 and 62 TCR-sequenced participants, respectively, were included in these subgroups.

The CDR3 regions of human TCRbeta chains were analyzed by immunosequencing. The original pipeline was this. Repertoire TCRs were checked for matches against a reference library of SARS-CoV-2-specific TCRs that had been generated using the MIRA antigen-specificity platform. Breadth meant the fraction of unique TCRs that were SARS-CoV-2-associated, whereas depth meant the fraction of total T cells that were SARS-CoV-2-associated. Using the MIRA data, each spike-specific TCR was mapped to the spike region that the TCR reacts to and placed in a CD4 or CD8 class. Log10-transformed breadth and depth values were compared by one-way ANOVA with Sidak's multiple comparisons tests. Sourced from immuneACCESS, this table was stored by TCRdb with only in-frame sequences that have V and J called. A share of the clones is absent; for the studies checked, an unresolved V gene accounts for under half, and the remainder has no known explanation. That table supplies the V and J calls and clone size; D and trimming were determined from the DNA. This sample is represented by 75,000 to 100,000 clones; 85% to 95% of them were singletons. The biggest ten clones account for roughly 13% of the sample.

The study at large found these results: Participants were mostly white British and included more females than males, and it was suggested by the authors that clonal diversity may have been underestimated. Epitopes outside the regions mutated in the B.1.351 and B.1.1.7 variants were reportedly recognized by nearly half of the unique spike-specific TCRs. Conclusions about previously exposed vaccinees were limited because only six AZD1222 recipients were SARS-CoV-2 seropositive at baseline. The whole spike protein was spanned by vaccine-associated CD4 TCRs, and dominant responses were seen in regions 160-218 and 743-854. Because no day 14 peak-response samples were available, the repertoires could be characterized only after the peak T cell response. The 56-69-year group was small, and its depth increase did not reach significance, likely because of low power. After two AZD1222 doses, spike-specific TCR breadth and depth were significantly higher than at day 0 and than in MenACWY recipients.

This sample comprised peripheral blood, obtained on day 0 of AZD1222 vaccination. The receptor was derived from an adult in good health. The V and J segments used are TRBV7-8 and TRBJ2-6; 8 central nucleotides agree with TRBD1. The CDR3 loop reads CASNRAPGQASGANVLTF. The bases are TGTGCCAGCAACCGAGCTCCGGGACAGGCCTCTGGGGCCAACGTCCTGACTTTC.